This TCR beta chain originates from a study of early T cells in non-severe SARS-CoV-2 infection. The wider study: Bulk RNA from unsorted whole blood was sequenced; chains were unpaired. Study-wide results and limits: Clonotype matching in VDJdb favored anti-spike CD8 responses and did not capture private and CD4 specificities.

Trimming took off 2 bases at V and 6 bases at J, with 8 bases between the two ends. The length of the CDR3 is 14 residues. Germline V lookup: CDR1 SEHNR, CDR2 FQNEAQ (reference sequence). The TCR library protocol attached unique molecular identifiers to the individual cDNA molecules. A single record per CDR3 protein comes from TCRdb applying MiXCR to the 5' RACE reads. The sample includes 60,000 to 70,000 distinct CDR3 sequences, roughly 10% of them seen just once. Only a few counts were recorded for this clonotype. Its specificity is not known. The source material was whole blood. The origin of this receptor is an adult who was a healthcare worker with PCR-confirmed SARS-CoV-2 infection or an uninfected control (not recorded which). V is TRBV7-9 and J is TRBJ1-6, with D hard to call. Here the CDR3 reads CASSLPGFNSPLHF. The CDR3 DNA follows: TGTGCCAGCAGCTTACCCGGTTTTAATTCACCCCTCCACTTT.